One sample yielded the 5 T cell receptor beta chains listed below, sequenced in a study of T cells expressing NK-cell markers. TCRdb reprocessed the 5' RACE reads and reports one entry per CDR3 protein, with no DNA. In all, the sample yields some 450,000 distinct CDR3 sequences. Source material: blood T cells: a sorted CD56 or NKG2C T cell subset, CD4+ or CD8+ T cells, or bulk PBMC T cells (not recorded which). All receptors come from a woman aged 18 to 75 in good health.

The chain recombines TRBV5-8 with TRBJ1-2; TCRdb's D call of TRBD1 is untestable without DNA. The CDR3 sequence is 15 residues long. CDR1 is SGHTS and CDR2 is YDEGEE in the germline V gene. The CDR3 reads CASSLPGQANYGYTF.

V gene TRBV9 combines with J gene TRBJ2-4; TCRdb calls TRBD1, which cannot be checked without DNA. Germline-derived CDR1 and CDR2 are SGDLS and YYNGEE. The CDR3 is 17 amino acids. The chain's CDR3 is CASSEGDRVMPKNIQYF.

V is TRBV5-5 and J is TRBJ2-3; the TCRdb call, TRBD1, lacks DNA for checking. The germline gives CDR1 SGHKS, CDR2 YYEKEE (reference sequence). The CDR3 is made up of 16 amino acids. CDR3 loop: CASSLVYRVSTDTQYF.

The chain is built from TRBV5-4 and TRBJ2-7; with no DNA, the TCRdb D assignment of TRBD2 cannot be verified. The CDR3 contains 16 residues. Germline lookup yields CDR1 SGHNT and CDR2 YYREEE (reference sequence). CDR3 loop: CASSLGGTAISYEQYF.

J is TRBJ2-7 and V is TRBV4-3; the TCRdb call, TRBD1, lacks DNA for checking. The CDR3 consists of 15 residues. Germline CDR1 LGHNA, CDR2 YSLEER. The CDR3 is CASSPSGGDSYEQYF.